Each of the 7 T cell receptor beta chains below was sequenced from the same sample in a study of blood T cells in healthy people across ages. A second PCR, run for about 6 to 11 cycles, used a sample-barcoded 5' primer plus a J-beta primer mix. TCRdb redid the calling of the 5' RACE reads with MiXCR, one entry per CDR3 protein. The table includes 590,000 or so distinct CDR3 sequences, 25% to 30% detected once. Sequencing was performed on blood. The receptor source for this set is a woman older than 75 in good health.

This clonotype was counted only a few times. A much bigger clone sits one base away, suggesting this may be a read error. This chain joins TRBV7-2 and TRBJ2-7; TRBD2 agrees at 7 bases. The junction had 14 bases not matched to a gene; V was cut back by 0 bases and J by 6 bases. The V gene's germline CDR1 is SGHTA and CDR2 FQGNSA. CDR3 length: 17 amino acids. The DNA of the CDR3 is TGTGCCAGCAGCTTAGCGGGGGAGGGAGGGGCGCGTAGCGAGCAGTACTTC. This sequence encodes CASSLAGEGGARSEQYF.

In the case of this clonotype: One base away lies a much larger clone, so this may be a sequencing read error. The J gene is TRBJ2-6, the V gene TRBV5-4, with TRBD1 matching over 8 bases. Germline CDR1 reads SGHNT; CDR2 reads YYREEE (reference sequence). The CDR3 runs 16 residues. In DNA, the CDR3 is TGTGCCAGCAGCGGGAAGGACAGGGCTGGGGCCGACGTCCTGACTTTC. It is translated as CASSGKDRAGADVLTF.

This clonotype was counted many times. V is TRBV9 and J is TRBJ2-3, with a tentative D call TRBD2 (5 bases). The length of the CDR3 is 18 residues. CDR1 is SGDLS, CDR2 YYNGEE, per germline. Trimming cost V 0 bases and J 4 bases, with 21 bases left between them. DNA of the CDR3: TGTGCCAGCAGCGTAGAAGGGTTTGGTACGAGGGAATCAGATACGCAGTATTTT. Translation gives CASSVEGFGTRESDTQYF.

Turning to this clonotype: A much larger clone sits a single nucleotide away, making a read error possible. The J gene is TRBJ2-1, the V gene TRBV9; D remains ambiguous. The CDR3 sequence is 15 residues long. The V gene's germline CDR1 is SGDLS and CDR2 YYNGEE. Trimming stripped 0 bases from V and 10 bases from J, with 17 bases between. The CDR3 reads CASSVDLASSYEQFF. CDR3 in DNA: TGTGCCAGCAGCGTAGATCTGGCCAGCTCCTACGAGCAGTTCTTC.

The chain joins TRBV4-3 to TRBJ2-2; D may be TRBD2 (5 bases). V was pared by 3 bases and J by 6 bases, with 14 bases between. The CDR3 consists of 15 residues. Germline-derived CDR1 and CDR2 are LGHNA and YSLEER. The CDR3 sequence is CASSHPASGSGELFF. The CDR3 nucleotides read TGCGCCAGCAGCCATCCGGCCTCGGGATCCGGGGAGCTGTTTTTT.

In its sample, this clonotype was seen many times. The rearrangement uses TRBV28 and TRBJ2-3; 11 nucleotides line up with TRBD2. CDR3 size: 16 residues. Germline loops: CDR1 MDHEN, CDR2 SYDVKM. Germline trimming cut 6 bases from V and 2 bases from J; bases unmatched to any gene: 7. The CDR3 region is CASSPTSGGTTDTQYF. CDR3 DNA sequence: TGTGCCAGCAGCCCAACTAGCGGGGGCACCACAGATACGCAGTATTTT.

In the case of this clonotype: A read error may produce the germline difference seen at one junction end. CDR3 sequence reads: CASSRGSGANVPTF. As DNA, the CDR3 is TGTGCCAGCAGTCGGGGATCCGGGGCCAACGTCCCGACTTTC. The V gene is TRBV12-3 or TRBV12-4, the J gene TRBJ2-6, with D perhaps being TRBD1 or TRBD2 (5 bases each). This CDR3 comprises 14 residues.